One and the same sample provided the 28 T cell receptor beta chains below, sequenced in a study of response to subunit inactivated influenza vaccine. Using its own MiXCR run on the RT-PCR reads, TCRdb lists one record per CDR3 protein. Of more than 450,000 distinct CDR3 sequences in the sample, 7.6% are singletons; the top ten hold approximately 12%. This material consisted of PBMCs from blood, taken less than 30 months after vaccination. Every receptor here comes from a man between 45 and 75 years old who received an inactivated influenza vaccine.

This clonotype has ten or more counts. J is TRBJ2-7 and V is TRBV2; the D is unclear. Germline V gene data show CDR1 as SNHLY and CDR2 as FYNNEI. The CDR3 extends over 15 amino acids. Trimming stripped 1 base from V and 9 bases from J, with 19 bases between. CDR3 residues: CASSEDKHSTSWQYF. The DNA for the CDR3 is TGTGCCAGCAGTGAAGACAAGCACTCTACGAGTTGGCAGTACTTC.

The chain uses TRBV25-1 and TRBJ2-2; D is unresolved. Trimming left V 0 bases short and J 0 bases short, with 2 bases between. From germline, CDR1 is MGHDK and CDR2 SYGVNS. This CDR3 contains 14 residues. As DNA, the CDR3 is TGTGCCAGCAGTGAATACCCGAACACCGGGGAGCTGTTTTTT. This translates into CASSEYPNTGELFF. Together with reference TRBV25-1 and TRBJ2-2, the CDR3 gives the full variable domain: EADIYQTPRYLVIGTGKKITLECSQTMGHDKMYWYQQDPGMELHLIHYSYGVNSTEKGDLSSESTVSRIRTEHFPLTLESARPSHTSQYLCASSEYPNTGELFFGEGSRLTVL.

This clonotype came up a few times. The CDR3 DNA follows: TGTGCCAGCAGCTCCACGACCTACACCGGGGAGCTGTTTTTT. It encodes CASSSTTYTGELFF. V usage is TRBV7-2 and J usage is TRBJ2-2; D uncertain. This CDR3 is built from 14 residues. V was pared by 4 bases and J by 3 bases, with 9 bases between. CDR1 SGHTA and CDR2 FQGNSA come from the germline V gene.

This chain connects TRBV5-1 to TRBJ2-5; TRBD1 matches 7 bases. The CDR3 totals 13 residues. V lost 5 bases to trimming and J lost 5 bases; unmatched junction nucleotides: 6. The germline gives CDR1 SGHRS, CDR2 YFSETQ. CDR3 DNA: TGCGCCAGCAGAACAGGGGCGATGGAGACCCAGTACTTC. This translates into CASRTGAMETQYF.

This clonotype was observed at least ten times. The V gene is TRBV20-1, the J gene TRBJ2-5, with 7 bases matching TRBD2. J lost 3 bases, V lost 6 bases, and 10 bases had no gene match. The CDR3 has 14 residues. Germline V gene sequence: CDR1 DFQATT, CDR2 SNEGSKA (reference sequence). The CDR3 DNA sequence: TGCAGTGCCACACGAGAGCGGGGTAAAGAGACCCAGTACTTC. Its protein is CSATRERGKETQYF.

The sample holds a few counts of this clonotype. J is TRBJ2-7 and V is TRBV6-2 or TRBV6-3; D may match TRBD1 or TRBD2 (5 bases each). V lost 7 bases and J 1 base, leaving 23 bases between the germline ends. The CDR3 loop spans 17 amino acids. Germline values: CDR1 MNHEY, CDR2 SVGEGT. The CDR3 region is CASTLGATTGLSYEQYF. CDR3 in DNA: TGTGCCAGCACCCTAGGGGCGACTACAGGCCTGTCCTACGAGCAGTACTTC.

The chain carries TRBV4-1 and TRBJ2-7, with D perhaps given as TRBD1 or TRBD2 (5 bases each). The V gene lost 3 bases and the J gene lost 4 bases, with 13 bases spanning the gap. Germline values: CDR1 MGHRA, CDR2 YSYEKL. The CDR3 contains 14 residues. CDR3 bases: TGCGCCAGCAGCCAGGGAGCGTGGGGGTACGAGCAGTACTTC. This codes for CASSQGAWGYEQYF.

This clonotype was seen only a few times. This chain's CDR3 is CASSPSGWTSGGTGELFF. The CDR3 DNA follows: TGCGCCAGCAGCCCCTCCGGGTGGACTAGCGGGGGGACCGGGGAGCTGTTTTTT. This chain uses TRBV4-3 with TRBJ2-2, with 14 bases matching TRBD2. This CDR3 spans 18 amino acids. The germline V gene has CDR1 LGHNA and CDR2 YSLEER. With 4 bases clipped from V and 5 bases from J, the junction kept 9 bases outside the gene matches.

This rearrangement joins TRBV28 to TRBJ1-2; 8 bases fit TRBD1. Unmatched junction bases numbered 15, after V lost 7 bases and J lost 8 bases. The CDR3 runs 15 residues. Germline assignment: CDR1 MDHEN and CDR2 SYDVKM. The CDR3 region has the DNA TGTGCCAGCATAGGGAAACGAACAGGGGGGGGAGGCTACACCTTC. Its protein product is CASIGKRTGGGGYTF.

This clonotype was seen ten or more times. The genes are TRBV27 and TRBJ1-5, with 7 bases identical to TRBD1. The trim removed 4 bases at V and 1 base at J, leaving 4 bases unmatched. This CDR3 is 15 amino acids long. The germline gives CDR1 MNHEY, CDR2 SMNVEV (reference sequence). The DNA for the CDR3 is TGTGCCAGCAGTTCCACAGGGGTCAGCAATCAGCCCCAGCATTTT. Its translation is CASSSTGVSNQPQHF.

A note on this clonotype: The junction departs from the called germline gene at one end, perhaps through a read error. CDR3 sequence (DNA): TGTGCTAGCAGCCCCACCGGGACAGCCCCCGGGACCCAGTACTTC. This translates into CASSPTGTAPGTQYF. This chain uses TRBV7-7 with TRBJ2-5; 7 bases map to TRBD1. The CDR3 spans 15 residues. The germline V gene encodes CDR1 SSHAT and CDR2 FNYEAQ (reference sequence).

This clonotype occurred a few times. This chain uses TRBV29-1 with TRBJ2-1; a weak D match, TRBD2 (5 bases). Trimming pared 3 bases from V and 0 bases from J, leaving 12 bases between. Germline lookup yields CDR1 SQVTM and CDR2 ANQGSEA. The CDR3 sequence is 15 residues long. The chain's CDR3 is CSVDSAAFSYNEQFF. The CDR3 region has the DNA TGCAGCGTTGATTCAGCGGCCTTCTCCTACAATGAGCAGTTCTTC.

This clonotype was found a few times. V and J are TRBV12-3 or TRBV12-4 and TRBJ2-4; D is possibly TRBD2 (6 bases). The CDR3 sequence is 19 residues long. Trimming took off 4 bases at V and 1 base at J, with 23 bases between the two ends. CDR3 sequence: CASSSFDSGDWGAKNIQYF. DNA of the CDR3: TGTGCCAGCAGTTCTTTCGACTCGGGGGACTGGGGGGCCAAAAACATTCAGTACTTC.

This clonotype was counted a few times. The rearrangement links TRBV5-6 to TRBJ1-1, with TRBD1 identical over 7 bases. The germline gives CDR1 SGHDT, CDR2 YYEEEE. V was pared by 7 bases and J by 3 bases, with 6 bases of the junction left unmatched. The CDR3 is 13 residues long. This chain's CDR3 is CASDRQGYTEAFF. CDR3 DNA sequence: TGTGCCAGCGACCGACAGGGCTACACTGAAGCTTTCTTT.

This clonotype was seen at least ten times. The chain is built from TRBV9 and TRBJ1-1; TRBD1 aligns across 9 bases. CDR3 length equals 14 residues. Germline CDR1 is SGDLS and CDR2 is YYNGEE. With V trimmed by 3 bases and J by 7 bases, 7 bases remained unmatched. Here the CDR3 reads CASSGTGGAGEAFF. In nucleotides, the CDR3 is TGTGCCAGCAGCGGAACAGGGGGCGCGGGTGAAGCTTTCTTT.

This clonotype was seen a handful of times. The CDR3 nucleotides are TGTGCCAGTAGTACAAAGGGGGCTCGAGGTGAAGCTTTCTTT. Its translation is CASSTKGARGEAFF. The rearrangement joins TRBV19 to TRBJ1-1, with 7 bases fitting TRBD1. V lost 4 bases, J lost 7 bases, and 9 bases stayed unmatched. The CDR3 contains 14 residues. Germline CDR1 is LNHDA and CDR2 is SQIVND (reference sequence).

By share of the sample, this clonotype is medium-sized. The chain employs TRBV6-1 and TRBJ2-7; 7 bases line up with TRBD2. CDR1 is MNHNS and CDR2 is SASEGT in the germline V gene. The CDR3 has 13 amino acids. The J segment lost 3 bases and the V segment lost 5 bases, leaving 4 bases of the junction unmatched. The DNA for the CDR3 is TGTGCCAGCAGTCCAGCGGGAAGCTACGAGCAGTACTTC. This encodes CASSPAGSYEQYF.

V usage is TRBV6-4 and J usage is TRBJ2-1, with a tentative D call TRBD2 (5 bases). The CDR3 totals 15 residues. Germline V lookup: CDR1 MRHNA, CDR2 SNTAGT. The V gene lost 3 bases and the J gene lost 2 bases, with 11 bases spanning the gap. The CDR3 protein is CASSEDGETYNEQFF. In DNA form, the CDR3 reads TGTGCCAGCAGTGAAGACGGGGAGACCTACAATGAGCAGTTCTTC.

V is TRBV12-3 or TRBV12-4 and J is TRBJ1-1; 8 bases are shared with TRBD1. This CDR3 is 16 amino acids long. V shed 6 bases and J 0 bases; nucleotides not matched to a gene: 9. The CDR3 spells CASRRDRPVVNTEAFF. The CDR3 DNA follows: TGTGCCAGCAGACGGGACAGGCCGGTTGTGAACACTGAAGCTTTCTTT.

This clonotype appeared a few times. V usage is TRBV10-3 and J usage is TRBJ2-7; TRBD1 or TRBD2 may be the D gene (5 bases each). Germline V gene lookup returns CDR1 ENHRY and CDR2 SYGVKD. CDR3 length equals 14 residues. Deletions cut 3 bases from V and 2 bases from J, with 11 bases between. In DNA form, the CDR3 reads TGTGCCATCAGTGATCGGGACCCCCCCTACGAGCAGTACTTC. It is translated as CAISDRDPPYEQYF.

V usage is TRBV3-1 and J usage is TRBJ1-2; a possible D gene is TRBD1 (6 bases). Germline V gene data show CDR1 as LGHDT and CDR2 as YNNKEL (reference sequence). The CDR3 has 15 amino acids. V shed 1 base and J shed 4 bases, with 13 bases lying between them. CDR3 residues: CASSQGTARFYGYTF. The CDR3, as DNA: TGTGCCAGCAGCCAAGGGACAGCGAGATTCTATGGCTACACCTTC. Full variable domain (missing parts from reference TRBV3-1 and TRBJ1-2): DTAVSQTPKYLVTQMGNDKSIKCEQNLGHDTMYWYKQDSKKFLKIMFSYNNKELIINETVPNRFSPKSPDKAHLNLHINSLELGDSAVYFCASSQGTARFYGYTFGSGTRLTVV.

This clonotype came up a few times. This chain links TRBV6-1 with TRBJ1-5; D unresolved. The V end was cut by 5 bases, the J end by 4 bases, with 15 bases between. Looked up from germline, CDR1 is MNHNS and CDR2 is SASEGT. There are 15 residues in the CDR3. The CDR3 DNA sequence: TGTGCCAGCAGTCCCCGCCGGGGAGGGAATCAGCCCCAGCATTTT. Translated, it gives CASSPRRGGNQPQHF.

This clonotype occurred a few times. The J gene is TRBJ2-2, the V gene TRBV28, with 8 bases fitting TRBD2. The CDR3 has 15 residues. V was clipped by 7 bases and J by 2 bases; unmatched bases: 6. Germline V gives CDR1 MDHEN, CDR2 SYDVKM. CDR3 region: CASIGGDLNTGELFF. The DNA for the CDR3 is TGTGCCAGCATCGGGGGGGACCTAAACACCGGGGAGCTGTTTTTT. The full variable domain, rest sourced from reference TRBV28 and TRBJ2-2, is DVKVTQSSRYLVKRTGEKVFLECVQDMDHENMFWYRQDPGLGLRLIYFSYDVKMKEKGDIPEGYSVSREKKERFSLILESASTNQTSMYLCASIGGDLNTGELFFGEGSRLTVL.

This clonotype was counted many times. This sequence joins TRBV20-1 and TRBJ2-2; TRBD1 matches at 7 bases. Unmatched junction bases numbered 10, after V lost 3 bases and J lost 3 bases. CDR1 is DFQATT and CDR2 is SNEGSKA in the germline V gene (reference sequence). This CDR3 has 16 amino acids. This CDR3 is CSASGTGAIHTGELFF. In nucleotides, the CDR3 is TGCAGTGCTAGCGGCACAGGGGCCATTCACACCGGGGAGCTGTTTTTT.

The chain employs TRBV5-1 and TRBJ2-3, with 12 positions matching TRBD2. CDR1 and CDR2 from the germline V gene are SGHRS and YFSETQ. Germline trimming cut 2 bases from V and 1 base from J; bases unmatched to any gene: 2. The length of the CDR3 is 16 residues. The CDR3 here is CASSFWTSGGTDTQYF. CDR3 coding DNA: TGCGCCAGCAGCTTCTGGACTAGCGGGGGCACAGATACGCAGTATTTT.

This clonotype came up a few times. The CDR3 region has the DNA TGCAGTGCTGGCCCCGGGACAGATAATTCACCCCTCCACTTT. Translating it yields CSAGPGTDNSPLHF. The rearrangement links TRBV20-1 to TRBJ1-6; 7 nucleotides match TRBD1. V dropped 5 bases and J dropped 5; count of bases not matched to a gene: 6. The CDR3 consists of 14 residues. Germline V CDR1 and CDR2: DFQATT, SNEGSKA (reference sequence).

This sequence joins TRBV12-3 or TRBV12-4 and TRBJ2-1, with TRBD2 identical over 7 bases. J lost 7 bases, V lost 1 base, and 25 bases had no gene match. This CDR3 is 21 amino acids long. The CDR3 region is CASSLEFVRVSVRTSENEQFF. CDR3 coding DNA: TGTGCCAGCAGTTTAGAGTTCGTGCGGGTATCTGTACGGACTAGTGAGAATGAGCAGTTCTTC.

The genes are TRBV4-2 and TRBJ2-3; 8 bases are a match to TRBD2. Germline values: CDR1 LGHNA, CDR2 YNFKEQ. V was clipped by 1 base and J by 0 bases; unmatched bases: 6. The CDR3 is 17 residues long. This CDR3 is CASSQVATSASTDTQYF. The CDR3 coding sequence is TGTGCCAGCAGCCAAGTGGCGACTAGCGCTAGCACAGATACGCAGTATTTT.